This TCR beta chain was recorded in a study of T-cell memory formation after mild COVID-19. One entry per CDR3 protein results from TCRdb running MiXCR on the 5' RACE reads. The sample yields almost 550,000 distinct CDR3 sequences, over 20% seen once. The CDR3 consists of 15 residues. Germline-derived CDR1 and CDR2 are SGHRS and YFSETQ. Trimming took 2 bases from V and 3 from J, leaving 13 bases between them. This clonotype was counted between two and nine times. This receptor was obtained from an adult woman who had mild COVID-19 (a few samples of this study predate the infection). Cell type and time point are not known. The sequenced sample was PBMCs or a T cell subset sorted from them (not recorded which). J is TRBJ2-3 and V is TRBV5-1; a weak D match, TRBD2 (6 bases). The chain's CDR3 is CASSFGFGGTDTQYF. The CDR3, as DNA: TGCGCCAGCAGCTTCGGCTTCGGGGGAACAGATACGCAGTATTTT. The whole variable domain, filled in from reference TRBV5-1 and TRBJ2-3, reads KAGVTQTPRYLIKTRGQQVTLSCSPISGHRSVSWYQQTPGQGLQFLFEYFSETQRNKGNFPGRFSGRQFSNSRSEMNVSTLELGDSALYLCASSFGFGGTDTQYFGPGTRLTVL.